The rows below give T cell receptor beta chains drawn from one sample of a study of T cell responses to AZD1222 COVID-19 vaccine. Sequencing used immunoSEQ multiplex PCR; TCRdb keeps in-frame clones, though not all of them. The sample lists over 130,000 clones; around 90% were seen once. This material consisted of peripheral blood, taken 28 days after the second AZD1222 dose. These receptor sequences come from an adult who received the AZD1222 COVID-19 vaccine. The CDR3 runs from the conserved cysteine through the conserved F or W. The order of the fields is D gene, V gene, clone size, J gene, CDR3 protein, CDR3 DNA. The D gene is left open where the match is weak. Not all rows give a size; the values are once, few, many and, for expanded clones, a class.

d_call: TRBD1; v_call: TRBV13; clone_size: .; j_call: TRBJ1-6; cdr3_aa: CASSLGGVLGQDNSPLHF; cdr3_nt: TGTGCCAGCAGCTTAGGGGGGGTTTTGGGACAGGATAATTCACCCCTCCACTTT
d_call: .; v_call: TRBV3-1/TRBV3-2; clone_size: .; j_call: TRBJ1-1; cdr3_aa: CASRARENTEAFF; cdr3_nt: TGTGCCAGCAGAGCGCGGGAGAACACTGAAGCTTTCTTT
d_call: .; v_call: TRBV5-1; clone_size: .; j_call: TRBJ1-2; cdr3_aa: CASSPGQLGYTF; cdr3_nt: TGCGCCAGCAGCCCCGGCCAACTGGGCTACACCTTC
d_call: TRBD2; v_call: TRBV7-8; clone_size: once; j_call: TRBJ2-3; cdr3_aa: CASSASGASTDTQYF; cdr3_nt: TGTGCCAGCAGCGCTAGCGGAGCTAGCACAGATACGCAGTATTTT
d_call: .; v_call: TRBV6-5; clone_size: .; j_call: TRBJ2-7; cdr3_aa: CASSLSGDEQYF; cdr3_nt: TGTGCCAGCAGTTTATCAGGTGACGAGCAGTACTTC
d_call: .; v_call: TRBV7-6; clone_size: .; j_call: TRBJ1-3; cdr3_aa: CASSSSGRAIYF; cdr3_nt: TGTGCCAGCAGCTCCAGCGGTAGAGCAATATATTTT
d_call: .; v_call: TRBV20-1; clone_size: .; j_call: TRBJ2-3; cdr3_aa: CSARLTDTQYF; cdr3_nt: TGCAGTGCTAGACTCACAGATACGCAGTATTTT
d_call: .; v_call: TRBV30; clone_size: .; j_call: TRBJ1-4; cdr3_aa: CAGRHGGWEKLFF; cdr3_nt: TGTGCCGGAAGGCATGGGGGCTGGGAAAAACTGTTTTTT
d_call: TRBD1; v_call: TRBV11-2; clone_size: .; j_call: TRBJ1-5; cdr3_aa: CASSLGQAPNQPQHF; cdr3_nt: TGTGCCAGCAGTCTCGGACAGGCCCCGAATCAGCCCCAGCATTTT
d_call: TRBD2; v_call: TRBV29-1; clone_size: .; j_call: TRBJ2-3; cdr3_aa: CSSQQTSGTLGRDTQYF; cdr3_nt: TGCAGTTCCCAGCAGACTAGCGGGACCCTTGGCCGGGATACGCAGTATTTT
d_call: TRBD1; v_call: TRBV5-1; clone_size: .; j_call: TRBJ1-3; cdr3_aa: CASRKTGPGNTIYF; cdr3_nt: TGCGCCAGCAGAAAGACAGGGCCTGGAAACACCATATATTTT
d_call: .; v_call: TRBV7-7; clone_size: .; j_call: TRBJ2-1; cdr3_aa: CASSLASGGWDEQFF; cdr3_nt: TGTGCTAGCAGCTTAGCGAGCGGAGGCTGGGATGAGCAGTTCTTC
d_call: .; v_call: TRBV10-3; clone_size: .; j_call: TRBJ2-2; cdr3_aa: CAIRIITGELFF; cdr3_nt: TGTGCCATCAGGATCATCACCGGGGAGCTGTTTTTT
d_call: TRBD2; v_call: TRBV13; clone_size: .; j_call: TRBJ2-3; cdr3_aa: CASSQRGSSTDTQYF; cdr3_nt: TGTGCCAGCAGCCAGCGGGGTTCTAGCACAGATACGCAGTATTTT
d_call: .; v_call: TRBV6-5; clone_size: .; j_call: TRBJ1-1; cdr3_aa: CASSYAGKRNTEAFF; cdr3_nt: TGTGCCAGCAGTTACGCCGGAAAGAGGAACACTGAAGCTTTCTTT
d_call: TRBD2; v_call: TRBV5-1; clone_size: .; j_call: TRBJ2-3; cdr3_aa: CASSPSGGSLTDTQYF; cdr3_nt: TGCGCCAGCAGCCCCAGCGGGGGCAGCCTCACAGATACGCAGTATTTT